This TCR beta chain was observed in a study of blood T cells in healthy people across ages. This clonotype was observed a few times. Its antigen is undetermined. General study findings and limits: While age rose, TCR beta diversity per million T cells dropped in a roughly linear way. CMV infection status of these donors was not known. With unsorted PBMCs, a conclusive comparison of naive versus antigen-experienced cells was not possible.

Germline CDR1 is SGHRS and CDR2 is YFSETQ. Trimming left V 1 base short and J 2 bases short, with 11 bases between. CDR3 length: 15 residues. A second PCR of 7 to 11 cycles used a sample-barcoded 5' primer and a J-beta primer mix. TCRdb re-called the 5' RACE reads with MiXCR, one entry per CDR3 protein. The data contain over 700,000 distinct CDR3 sequences, 40% to 65% of them seen just once; the ten biggest clones take up about 38%. The chain employs TRBV5-1 and TRBJ2-3; D is ambiguous. The material sequenced was blood. The receptor's source is a man older than 75 in good health. CDR3 sequence: CASSLLVTATDTQYF. The CDR3 DNA reads as TGCGCCAGCAGCTTGTTGGTTACTGCCACAGATACGCAGTATTTT.